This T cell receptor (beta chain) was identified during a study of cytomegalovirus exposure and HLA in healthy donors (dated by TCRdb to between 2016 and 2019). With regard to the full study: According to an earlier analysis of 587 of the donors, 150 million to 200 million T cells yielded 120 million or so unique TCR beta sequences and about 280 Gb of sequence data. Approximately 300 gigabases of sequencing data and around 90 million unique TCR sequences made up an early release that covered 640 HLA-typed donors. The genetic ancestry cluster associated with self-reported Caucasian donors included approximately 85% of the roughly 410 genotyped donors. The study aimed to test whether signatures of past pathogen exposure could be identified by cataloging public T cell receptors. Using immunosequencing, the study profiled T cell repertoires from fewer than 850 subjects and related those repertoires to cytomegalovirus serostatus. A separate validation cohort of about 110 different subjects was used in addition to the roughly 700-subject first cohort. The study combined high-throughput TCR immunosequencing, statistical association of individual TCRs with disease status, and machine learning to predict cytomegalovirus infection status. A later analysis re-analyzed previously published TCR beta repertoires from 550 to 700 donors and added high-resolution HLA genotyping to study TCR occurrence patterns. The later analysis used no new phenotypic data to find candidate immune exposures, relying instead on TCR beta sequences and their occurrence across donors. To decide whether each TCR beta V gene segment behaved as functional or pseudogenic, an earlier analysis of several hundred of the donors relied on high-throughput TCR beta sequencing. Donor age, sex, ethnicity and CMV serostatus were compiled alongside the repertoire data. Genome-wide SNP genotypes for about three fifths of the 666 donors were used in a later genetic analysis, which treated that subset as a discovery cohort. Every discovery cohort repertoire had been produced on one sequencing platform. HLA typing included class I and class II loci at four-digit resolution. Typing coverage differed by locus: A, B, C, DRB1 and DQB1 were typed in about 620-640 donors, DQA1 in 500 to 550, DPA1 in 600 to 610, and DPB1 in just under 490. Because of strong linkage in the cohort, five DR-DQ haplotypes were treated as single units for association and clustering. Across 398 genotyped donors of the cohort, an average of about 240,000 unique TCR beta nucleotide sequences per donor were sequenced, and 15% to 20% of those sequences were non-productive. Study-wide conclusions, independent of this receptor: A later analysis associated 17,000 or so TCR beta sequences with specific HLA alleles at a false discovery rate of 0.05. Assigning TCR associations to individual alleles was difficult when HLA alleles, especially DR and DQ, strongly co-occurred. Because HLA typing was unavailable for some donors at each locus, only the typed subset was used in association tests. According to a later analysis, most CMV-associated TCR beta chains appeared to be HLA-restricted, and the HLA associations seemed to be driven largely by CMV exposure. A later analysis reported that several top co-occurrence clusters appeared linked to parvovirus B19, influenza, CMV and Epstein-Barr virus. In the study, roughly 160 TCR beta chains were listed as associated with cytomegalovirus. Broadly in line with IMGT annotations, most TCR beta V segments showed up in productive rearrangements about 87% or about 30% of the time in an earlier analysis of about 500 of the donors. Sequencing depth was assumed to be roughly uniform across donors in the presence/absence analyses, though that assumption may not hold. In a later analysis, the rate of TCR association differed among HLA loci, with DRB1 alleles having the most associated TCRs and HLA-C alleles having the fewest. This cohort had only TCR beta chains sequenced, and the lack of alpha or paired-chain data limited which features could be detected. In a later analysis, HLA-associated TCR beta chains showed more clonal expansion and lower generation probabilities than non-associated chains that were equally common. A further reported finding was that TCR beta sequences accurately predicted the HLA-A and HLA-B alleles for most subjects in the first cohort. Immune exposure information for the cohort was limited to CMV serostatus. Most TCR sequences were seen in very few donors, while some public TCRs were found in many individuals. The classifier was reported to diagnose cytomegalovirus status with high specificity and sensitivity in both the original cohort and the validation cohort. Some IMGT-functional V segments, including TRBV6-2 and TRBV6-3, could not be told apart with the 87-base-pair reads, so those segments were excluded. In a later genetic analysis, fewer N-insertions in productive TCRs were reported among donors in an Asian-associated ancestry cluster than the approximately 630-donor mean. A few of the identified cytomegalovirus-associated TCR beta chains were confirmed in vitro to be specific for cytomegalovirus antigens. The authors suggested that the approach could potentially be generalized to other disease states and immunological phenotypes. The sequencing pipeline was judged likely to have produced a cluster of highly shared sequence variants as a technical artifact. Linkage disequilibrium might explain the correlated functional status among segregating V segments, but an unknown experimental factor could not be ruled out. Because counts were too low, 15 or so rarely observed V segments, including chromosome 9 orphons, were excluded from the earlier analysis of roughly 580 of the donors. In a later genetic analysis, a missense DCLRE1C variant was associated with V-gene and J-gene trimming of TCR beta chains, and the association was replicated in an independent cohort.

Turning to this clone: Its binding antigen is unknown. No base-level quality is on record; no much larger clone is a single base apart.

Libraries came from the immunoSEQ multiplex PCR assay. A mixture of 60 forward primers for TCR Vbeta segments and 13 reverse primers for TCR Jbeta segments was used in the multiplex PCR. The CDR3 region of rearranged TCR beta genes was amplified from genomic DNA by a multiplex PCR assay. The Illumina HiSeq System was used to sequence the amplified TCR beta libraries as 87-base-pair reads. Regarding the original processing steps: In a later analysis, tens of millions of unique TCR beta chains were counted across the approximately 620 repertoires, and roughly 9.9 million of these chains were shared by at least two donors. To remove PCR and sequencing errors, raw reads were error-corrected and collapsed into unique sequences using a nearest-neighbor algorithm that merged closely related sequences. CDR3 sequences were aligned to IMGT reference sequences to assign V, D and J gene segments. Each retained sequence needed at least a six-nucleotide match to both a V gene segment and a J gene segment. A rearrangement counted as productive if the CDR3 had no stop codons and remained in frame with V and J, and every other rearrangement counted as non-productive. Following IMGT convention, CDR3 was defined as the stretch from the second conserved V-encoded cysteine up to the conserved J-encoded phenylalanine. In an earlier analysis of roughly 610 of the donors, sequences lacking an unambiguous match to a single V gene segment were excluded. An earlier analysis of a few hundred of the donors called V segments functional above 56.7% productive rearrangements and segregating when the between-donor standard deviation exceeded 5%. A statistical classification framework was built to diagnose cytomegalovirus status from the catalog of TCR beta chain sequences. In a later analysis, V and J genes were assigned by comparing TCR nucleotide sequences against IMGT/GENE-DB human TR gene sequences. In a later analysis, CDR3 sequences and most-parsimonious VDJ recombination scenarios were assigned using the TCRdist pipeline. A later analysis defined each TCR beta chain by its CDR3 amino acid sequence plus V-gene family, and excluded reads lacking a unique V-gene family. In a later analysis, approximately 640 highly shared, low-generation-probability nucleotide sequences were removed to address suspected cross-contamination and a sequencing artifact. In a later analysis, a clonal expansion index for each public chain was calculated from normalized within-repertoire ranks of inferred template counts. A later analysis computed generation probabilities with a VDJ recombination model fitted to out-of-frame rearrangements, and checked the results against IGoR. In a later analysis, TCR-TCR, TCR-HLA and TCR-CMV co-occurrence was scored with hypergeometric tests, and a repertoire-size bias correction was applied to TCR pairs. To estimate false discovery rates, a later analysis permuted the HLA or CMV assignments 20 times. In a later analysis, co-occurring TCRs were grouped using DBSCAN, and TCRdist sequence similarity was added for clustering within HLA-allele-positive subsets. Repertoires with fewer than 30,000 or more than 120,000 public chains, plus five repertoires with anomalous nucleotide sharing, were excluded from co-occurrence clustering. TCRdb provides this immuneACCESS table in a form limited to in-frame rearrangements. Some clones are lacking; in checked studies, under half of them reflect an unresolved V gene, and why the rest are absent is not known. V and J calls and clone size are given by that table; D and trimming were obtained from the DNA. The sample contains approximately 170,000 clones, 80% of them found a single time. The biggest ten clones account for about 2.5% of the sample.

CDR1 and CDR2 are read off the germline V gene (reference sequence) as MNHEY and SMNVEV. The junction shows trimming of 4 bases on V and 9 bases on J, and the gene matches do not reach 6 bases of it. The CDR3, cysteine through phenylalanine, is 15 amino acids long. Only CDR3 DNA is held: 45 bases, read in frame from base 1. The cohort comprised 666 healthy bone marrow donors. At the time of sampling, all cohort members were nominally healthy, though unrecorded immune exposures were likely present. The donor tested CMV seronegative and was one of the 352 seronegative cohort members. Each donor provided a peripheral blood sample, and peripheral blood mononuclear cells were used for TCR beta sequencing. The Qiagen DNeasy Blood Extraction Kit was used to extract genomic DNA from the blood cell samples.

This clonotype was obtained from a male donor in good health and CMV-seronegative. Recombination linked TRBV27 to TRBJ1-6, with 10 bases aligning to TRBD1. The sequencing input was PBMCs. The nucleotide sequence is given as TGTGCCAGCAGTTCATTGGGGACAGGGGTTTCACCCCTCCACTTT. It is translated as CASSSLGTGVSPLHF.